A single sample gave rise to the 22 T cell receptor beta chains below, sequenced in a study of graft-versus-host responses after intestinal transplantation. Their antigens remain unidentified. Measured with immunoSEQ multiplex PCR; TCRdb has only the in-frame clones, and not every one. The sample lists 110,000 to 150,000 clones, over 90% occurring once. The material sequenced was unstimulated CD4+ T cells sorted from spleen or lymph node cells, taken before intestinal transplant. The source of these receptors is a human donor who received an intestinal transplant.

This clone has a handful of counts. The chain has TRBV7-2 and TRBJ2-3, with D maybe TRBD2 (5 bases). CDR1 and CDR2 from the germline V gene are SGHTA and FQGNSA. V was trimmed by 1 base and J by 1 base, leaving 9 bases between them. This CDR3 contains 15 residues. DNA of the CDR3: TGTGCCAGCAGCTTAGTTGCGGGCCGCACAGATACGCAGTATTTT. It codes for CASSLVAGRTDTQYF.

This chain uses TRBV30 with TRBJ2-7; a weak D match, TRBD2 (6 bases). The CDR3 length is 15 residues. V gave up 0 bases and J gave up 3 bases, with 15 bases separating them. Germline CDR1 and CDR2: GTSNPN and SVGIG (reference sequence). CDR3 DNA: TGTGCCTGGAGTGTACGGTGGCGGGGCCACTACGAGCAGTACTTC. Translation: CAWSVRWRGHYEQYF.

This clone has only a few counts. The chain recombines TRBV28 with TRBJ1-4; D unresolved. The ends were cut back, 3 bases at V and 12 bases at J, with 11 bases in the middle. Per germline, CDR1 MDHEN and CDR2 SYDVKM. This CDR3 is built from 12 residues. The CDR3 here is CASSLYSPQLFF. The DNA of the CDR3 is TGTGCCAGCAGTTTGTATTCGCCACAACTGTTTTTT.

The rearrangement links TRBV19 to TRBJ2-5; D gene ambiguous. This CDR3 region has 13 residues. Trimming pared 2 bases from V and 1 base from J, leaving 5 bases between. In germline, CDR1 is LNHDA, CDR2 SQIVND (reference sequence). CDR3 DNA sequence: TGTGCCAGTAGTATACGGACCCAAGAGACCCAGTACTTC. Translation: CASSIRTQETQYF.

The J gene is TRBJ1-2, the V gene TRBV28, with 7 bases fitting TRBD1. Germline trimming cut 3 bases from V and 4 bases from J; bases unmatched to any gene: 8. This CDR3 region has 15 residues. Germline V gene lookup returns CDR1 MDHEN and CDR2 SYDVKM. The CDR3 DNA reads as TGTGCCAGCAGTTTTAGGGACAGACAGATCTATGGCTACACCTTC. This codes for CASSFRDRQIYGYTF.

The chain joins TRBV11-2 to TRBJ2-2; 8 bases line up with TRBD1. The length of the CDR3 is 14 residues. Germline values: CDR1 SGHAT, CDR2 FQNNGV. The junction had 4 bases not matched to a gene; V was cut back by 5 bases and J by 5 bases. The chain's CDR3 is CASSRDRQTGELFF. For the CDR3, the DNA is TGTGCCAGCAGCCGGGACAGGCAAACCGGGGAGCTGTTTTTT.

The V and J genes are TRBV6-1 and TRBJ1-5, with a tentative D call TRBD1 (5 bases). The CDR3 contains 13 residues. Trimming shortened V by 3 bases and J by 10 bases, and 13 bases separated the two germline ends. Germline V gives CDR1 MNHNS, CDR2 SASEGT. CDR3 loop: CASSDGGRGPQHF. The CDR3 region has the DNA TGTGCCAGCAGTGACGGGGGTAGAGGCCCCCAGCATTTT.

The CDR3 sequence: CASWSSNTGELFF. For the CDR3, the DNA is TGCGCCAGCTGGTCATCAAACACCGGGGAGCTGTTTTTT. The rearrangement joins TRBV10-2 to TRBJ2-2, with D hard to call. The ends were cut back, 8 bases at V and 2 bases at J, with 9 bases in the middle. Per germline, CDR1 WSHSY and CDR2 SAAADI. The CDR3 covers 13 residues.

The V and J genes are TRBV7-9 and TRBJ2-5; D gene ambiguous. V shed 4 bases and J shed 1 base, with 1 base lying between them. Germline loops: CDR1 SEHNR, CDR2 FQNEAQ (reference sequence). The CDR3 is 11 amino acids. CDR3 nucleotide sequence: TGTGCCAGCAGCTCCCAAGAGACCCAGTACTTC. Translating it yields CASSSQETQYF.

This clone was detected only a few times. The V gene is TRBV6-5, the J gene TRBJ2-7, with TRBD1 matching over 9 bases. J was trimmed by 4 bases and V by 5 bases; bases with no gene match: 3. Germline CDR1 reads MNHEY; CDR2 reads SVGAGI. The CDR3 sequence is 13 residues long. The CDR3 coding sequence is TGTGCCAGCAGTGGGACAGGGTTTTACGAGCAGTACTTC. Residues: CASSGTGFYEQYF.

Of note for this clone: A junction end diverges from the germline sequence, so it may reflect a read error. The CDR3 nucleotides read TGCAGCGCTGAAGACACCCCCTATGGCTACACCTTC. Its translation: CSAEDTPYGYTF. The J gene is TRBJ1-2, the V gene TRBV29-1; D call uncertain. Germline V lookup: CDR1 SQVTM, CDR2 ANQGSEA. This CDR3 contains 12 residues.

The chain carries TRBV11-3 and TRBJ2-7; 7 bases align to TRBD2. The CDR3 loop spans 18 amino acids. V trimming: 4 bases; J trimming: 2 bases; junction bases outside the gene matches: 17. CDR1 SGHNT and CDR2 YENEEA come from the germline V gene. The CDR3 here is CASSSTIRGRDYTYEQYF. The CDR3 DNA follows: TGTGCCAGCAGCTCGACCATCCGCGGGCGGGACTACACCTACGAGCAGTACTTC.

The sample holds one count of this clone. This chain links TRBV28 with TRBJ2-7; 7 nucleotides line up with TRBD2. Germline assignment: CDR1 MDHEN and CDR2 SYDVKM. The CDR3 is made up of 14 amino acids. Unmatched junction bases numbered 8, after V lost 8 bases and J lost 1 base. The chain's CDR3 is CASQGLDPSYEQYF. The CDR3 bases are TGTGCCAGCCAAGGACTAGACCCGTCCTACGAGCAGTACTTC. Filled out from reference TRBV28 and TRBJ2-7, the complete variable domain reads DVKVTQSSRYLVKRTGEKVFLECVQDMDHENMFWYRQDPGLGLRLIYFSYDVKMKEKGDIPEGYSVSREKKERFSLILESASTNQTSMYLCASQGLDPSYEQYFGPGTRLTVT.

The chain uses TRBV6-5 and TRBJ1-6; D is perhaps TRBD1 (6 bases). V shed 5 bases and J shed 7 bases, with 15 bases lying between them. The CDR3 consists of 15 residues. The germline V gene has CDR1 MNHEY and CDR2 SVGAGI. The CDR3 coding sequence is TGTGCCAGCAGTGCCGGGGACATCTTAAATTCACCCCTCCACTTT. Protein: CASSAGDILNSPLHF.

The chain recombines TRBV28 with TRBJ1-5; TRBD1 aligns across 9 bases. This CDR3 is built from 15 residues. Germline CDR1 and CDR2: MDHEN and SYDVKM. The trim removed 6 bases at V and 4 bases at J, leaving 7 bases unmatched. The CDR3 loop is CASRIQGAANQPQHF. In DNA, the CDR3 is TGTGCCAGCAGGATACAGGGGGCCGCGAATCAGCCCCAGCATTTT.

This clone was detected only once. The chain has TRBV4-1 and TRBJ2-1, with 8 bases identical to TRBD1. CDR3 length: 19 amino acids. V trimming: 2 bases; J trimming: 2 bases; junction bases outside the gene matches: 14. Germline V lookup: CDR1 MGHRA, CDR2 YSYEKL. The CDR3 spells CASSQRKQGVSATYNEQFF. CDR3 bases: TGCGCCAGCAGCCAACGCAAACAGGGGGTTAGCGCAACCTACAATGAGCAGTTCTTC.

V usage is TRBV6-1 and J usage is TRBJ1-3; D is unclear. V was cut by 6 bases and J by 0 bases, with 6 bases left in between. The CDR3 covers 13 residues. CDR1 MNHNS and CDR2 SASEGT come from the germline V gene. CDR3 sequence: CASSDSSGNTIYF. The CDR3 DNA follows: TGTGCCAGCAGCGATAGCTCTGGAAACACCATATATTTT.

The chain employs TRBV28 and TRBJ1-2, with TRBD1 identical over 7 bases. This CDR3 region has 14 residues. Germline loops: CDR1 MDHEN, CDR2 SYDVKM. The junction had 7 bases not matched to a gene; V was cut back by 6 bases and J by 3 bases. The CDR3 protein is CASRGTATYYGYTF. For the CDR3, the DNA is TGTGCCAGCAGAGGGACAGCTACCTACTATGGCTACACCTTC.

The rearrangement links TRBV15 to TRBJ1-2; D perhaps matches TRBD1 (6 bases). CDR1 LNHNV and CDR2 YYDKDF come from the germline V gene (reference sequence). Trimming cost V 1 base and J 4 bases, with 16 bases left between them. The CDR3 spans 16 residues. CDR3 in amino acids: CATSRAFRGDSYGYTF. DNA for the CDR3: TGTGCCACCAGCAGAGCTTTCAGGGGAGACTCCTATGGCTACACCTTC. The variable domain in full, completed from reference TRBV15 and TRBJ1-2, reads DAMVIQNPRYQVTQFGKPVTLSCSQTLNHNVMYWYQQKSSQAPKLLFHYYDKDFNNEADTPDNFQSRRPNTSFCFLDIRSPGLGDTAMYLCATSRAFRGDSYGYTFGSGTRLTVV.

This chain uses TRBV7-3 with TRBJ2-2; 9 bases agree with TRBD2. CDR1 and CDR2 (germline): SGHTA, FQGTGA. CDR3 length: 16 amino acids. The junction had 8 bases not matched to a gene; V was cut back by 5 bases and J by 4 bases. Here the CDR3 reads CASSPSGGQGTGELFF. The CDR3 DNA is TGTGCCAGCAGCCCCAGCGGGGGGCAAGGCACCGGGGAGCTGTTTTTT.

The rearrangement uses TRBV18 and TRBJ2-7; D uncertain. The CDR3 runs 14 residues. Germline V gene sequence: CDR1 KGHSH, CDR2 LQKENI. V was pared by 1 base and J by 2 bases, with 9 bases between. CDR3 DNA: TGTGCCAGCTCACCACTGGGCCAGGCCTACGAGCAGTACTTC. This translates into CASSPLGQAYEQYF.

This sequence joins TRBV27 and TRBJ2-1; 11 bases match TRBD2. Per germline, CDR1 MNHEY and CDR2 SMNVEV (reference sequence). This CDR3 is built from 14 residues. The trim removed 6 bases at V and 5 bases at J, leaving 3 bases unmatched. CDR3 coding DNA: TGTGCCAGCAGCCTAGCGGGAGGCAACAATGAGCAGTTCTTC. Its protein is CASSLAGGNNEQFF.